The clone carrying this TCR beta chain was seen a handful of times. Its target is not known. Cells sorted by CD45RO/CCR7/CD25/CD127/CD95/CD27 comprised CD4+ naive, central memory, regulatory and stem cell-like memory cells. This sample is drawn from a study of beta chain features in type 1 diabetes. Study-wide findings and caveats: All four CD4+ subsets from Type 1 diabetes patients carried moderately but significantly shorter TCRB CDR3s.

The entirety of the isolated RNA underwent reverse transcription, so expressed TCRB transcripts were sequenced. Using immunoSEQ multiplex PCR, the repertoire was profiled, and TCRdb retains in-frame clones only, with some absent. The table has 100,000 to 150,000 clones, roughly 15% seen once; the top ten hold 2.3%. In germline, CDR1 is MNHNS, CDR2 SASEGT. This CDR3 comprises 14 residues. V shed 3 bases, J shed 6 bases, and the junction held 8 bases outside the gene matches. The source material was central memory CD4+ T cells from blood. J is TRBJ2-7 and V is TRBV6-1; 7 bases agree with TRBD1. The clonotype was recovered from a man aged 25-45 years with type 1 diabetes. CDR3 sequence reads: CASSDGQARGEQYF. The CDR3 nucleotides read TGTGCCAGCAGTGACGGACAGGCCCGTGGCGAGCAGTACTTC.